The 24 T cell receptor beta chains below all came from one sample that was sequenced in a study of Graves' ophthalmopathy and Graves' hyperthyroidism. For repertoire sequencing, the TCR beta CDR3 regions were amplified from RNA transcripts. An initial RT-PCR round employing HTBI primers preceded a second-round multiplex PCR. TCRdb re-called the multiplex PCR reads with MiXCR, one entry per CDR3 protein. The table shows a few hundred thousand distinct CDR3 sequences, with 17% occurring only once. The sequenced sample was peripheral blood. These receptors were taken from an adult woman with stable Graves' hyperthyroidism.

This clonotype was detected ten times or more. This chain connects TRBV27 to TRBJ2-5; possible D gene TRBD2, 5 bases. The length of the CDR3 is 13 residues. Trimming took 4 bases from V and 4 from J, leaving 10 bases between them. The germline CDR1 and CDR2 sequences are MNHEY and SMNVEV (reference sequence). The DNA of the CDR3 is TGTGCCAGCAGTTGGCTAGCCAGAGAGACCCAGTACTTC. It yields the protein CASSWLARETQYF.

This clonotype was recorded at least ten times. A junction boundary mismatches the germline segment, possibly from a read error. The chain carries TRBV28 and TRBJ2-5; 7 bases are shared with TRBD1. CDR1 and CDR2 (germline): MDHEN, SYDVKM. CDR3 length equals 15 residues. The CDR3 DNA reads as TGTGCCAGCAGTCCCGTAGGGGGCACCCAAGGGACCCAGTACTTC. Amino acid sequence: CASSPVGGTQGTQYF.

The chain uses TRBV27 and TRBJ1-2; TRBD1 agrees at 11 bases. The CDR3 sequence is 17 residues long. J was trimmed by 4 bases and V by 0 bases; bases with no gene match: 7. CDR1 is MNHEY and CDR2 is SMNVEV in the germline V gene (reference sequence). CDR3 loop: CASSLSGQGAVGYGYTF. CDR3 bases: TGTGCCAGCAGTTTATCCGGACAGGGGGCGGTTGGCTATGGCTACACCTTC.

In this sample, this clonotype turned up many times. This chain uses TRBV30 with TRBJ1-1; D may be TRBD1 (5 bases). The germline CDR1 and CDR2 sequences are GTSNPN and SVGIG (reference sequence). The CDR3 runs 13 residues. The V and J ends lost 3 bases and 4 bases respectively, with 12 bases between them. CDR3 sequence: CAWRRREGTEAFF. The CDR3 nucleotides are TGTGCCTGGAGGCGCAGGGAGGGCACTGAAGCTTTCTTT.

Only a few counts were recorded for this clonotype. A much more abundant neighbour one base away suggests this may be a read error. This chain links TRBV4-1 with TRBJ1-3, with 7 bases aligning to TRBD1. This CDR3 has 17 amino acids. Germline V lookup: CDR1 MGHRA, CDR2 YSYEKL. CDR3 amino acids: CAGSQGRQGRSGNTIYF. The CDR3, as DNA: TGCGCCGGCAGCCAAGGACGACAGGGCCGGTCTGGAAACACCATATATTTT.

This clonotype was counted many times. The chain links TRBV7-9 to TRBJ2-2; 12 bases line up with TRBD2. The V gene's germline CDR1 is SEHNR and CDR2 FQNEAQ (reference sequence). J lost 6 bases, V lost 2 bases, and 1 base had no gene match. The CDR3 is made up of 15 amino acids. CDR3 coding DNA: TGTGCCAGCAGCTTAACTAGCGGGAGGTCCGGGGAGCTGTTTTTT. This encodes CASSLTSGRSGELFF.

Notes on this clonotype: The conserved closing phenylalanine or tryptophan is absent in this CDR3, likely reflecting a read error. The rearrangement links TRBV5-1 to TRBJ1-2, with D uncertain. V was clipped by 0 bases and J by 3 bases, with 6 bases between them. Germline loops: CDR1 SGHRS, CDR2 YFSETQ. The length of the CDR3 is 13 residues. The chain's CDR3 is CASSLAGDYGYTV. The CDR3 DNA sequence: TGCGCCAGCAGCTTGGCAGGAGACTATGGCTACACCGTC.

This clonotype has ten or more counts. V usage is TRBV2 and J usage is TRBJ2-5; D possibly corresponds to TRBD1 (5 bases). CDR1 is SNHLY and CDR2 is FYNNEI in the germline V gene. V was cut by 4 bases and J by 1 base, with 13 bases left in between. The CDR3 sequence is 15 residues long. The CDR3 sequence: CASSGLGQGQETQYF. DNA for the CDR3: TGTGCCAGCAGTGGGTTGGGGCAGGGCCAAGAGACCCAGTACTTC.

The V and J genes are TRBV30 and TRBJ1-1; no reliable D call. Germline V gives CDR1 GTSNPN, CDR2 SVGIG (reference sequence). The length of the CDR3 is 11 residues. Trimming stripped 0 bases from V and 11 bases from J, with 10 bases between. As DNA, the CDR3 is TGTGCCTGGAGTGTTGAGTGGAGGGCTTTCTTT. Protein sequence: CAWSVEWRAFF.

This clonotype showed up many times. The chain couples TRBV20-1 to TRBJ2-7; 13 bases fit TRBD2. Per germline, CDR1 DFQATT and CDR2 SNEGSKA (reference sequence). This CDR3 is 14 amino acids long. V gave up 5 bases and J gave up 4 bases; unmatched junction bases: 5. The CDR3 loop is CSALLAGGRYEQYF. DNA for the CDR3: TGCAGTGCTTTACTAGCGGGAGGGAGGTACGAGCAGTACTTC.

This clonotype was detected only a few times. J is TRBJ2-5 and V is TRBV6-2 or TRBV6-3; 8 nucleotides align to TRBD2. Germline assignment: CDR1 MNHEY and CDR2 SVGEGT. The length of the CDR3 is 14 residues. Trimming cost V 7 bases and J 1 base; bases outside gene matches: 5. CDR3 DNA sequence: TGTGCCAGCACCGGGACTAGATTCCAAGAGACCCAGTACTTC. Its protein is CASTGTRFQETQYF.

This clonotype was observed at least ten times. The chain links TRBV15 to TRBJ2-7; 8 bases line up with TRBD1. Unmatched junction bases numbered 7, after V lost 2 bases and J lost 4 bases. The CDR3 covers 15 residues. Per the germline V gene, CDR1 is LNHNV and CDR2 is YYDKDF (reference sequence). The chain's CDR3 is CATSRRTGTGYEQYF. The CDR3 DNA sequence: TGTGCCACCAGCAGACGCACCGGGACAGGTTACGAGCAGTACTTC. The full variable domain, in which reference TRBV15 and TRBJ2-7 provide the parts outside the CDR3, is DAMVIQNPRYQVTQFGKPVTLSCSQTLNHNVMYWYQQKSSQAPKLLFHYYDKDFNNEADTPDNFQSRRPNTSFCFLDIRSPGLGDTAMYLCATSRRTGTGYEQYFGPGTRLTVT.

V usage is TRBV12-3 or TRBV12-4 and J usage is TRBJ2-7; perhaps TRBD1 as D (5 bases). There are 17 residues in the CDR3. The V end was cut by 2 bases, the J end by 0 bases, with 17 bases between. The CDR3 sequence is CASSLFIVYGHSYEQYF. The DNA for the CDR3 is TGTGCCAGCAGTTTATTTATTGTGTACGGACACTCCTACGAGCAGTACTTC.

The sample holds many counts of this clonotype. The chain uses TRBV12-3 or TRBV12-4 and TRBJ2-5; TRBD2 matches 7 bases. The CDR3 extends over 17 amino acids. The J segment lost 4 bases and the V segment lost 6 bases, leaving 17 bases of the junction unmatched. CDR3 nucleotides: TGTGCCAGCAGCCCCATCGGAGCTACGACTAGCCGAGAGACCCAGTACTTC. Protein sequence: CASSPIGATTSRETQYF.

The chain couples TRBV27 to TRBJ1-5; the D gene is possibly TRBD1 (5 bases). Trimming shortened V by 5 bases and J by 0 bases, and 11 bases separated the two germline ends. Germline V gene lookup returns CDR1 MNHEY and CDR2 SMNVEV (reference sequence). The CDR3 covers 15 residues. CDR3: CASSPRQTSNQPQHF. The CDR3 nucleotides are TGTGCCAGCAGTCCCCGACAGACTAGCAATCAGCCCCAGCATTTT.

This clonotype was observed at least ten times. The rearrangement links TRBV12-3 or TRBV12-4 to TRBJ2-7, with 7 positions matching TRBD1. This CDR3 has 15 residues. Trimming removed 5 bases from V and 5 bases from J; junction bases left unmatched: 12. CDR3 DNA sequence: TGTGCCAGCAGTGAAAACCCGGACAGGTTCCACGAGCAGTACTTC. Translating it yields CASSENPDRFHEQYF.

This clonotype was observed many times. The rearrangement links TRBV7-3 to TRBJ2-5; no reliable D call. Germline loops: CDR1 SGHTA, CDR2 FQGTGA. This CDR3 contains 13 residues. The ends were cut back, 5 bases at V and 6 bases at J, with 13 bases in the middle. Here the CDR3 DNA reads TGTGCCAGCAGCCCCCTAGTTGGGAAGACCCAGTACTTC. Translated, it gives CASSPLVGKTQYF.

This clonotype was counted at least ten times. Mismatch with germline at one junction end may stem from a read error. The rearrangement joins TRBV7-7 to TRBJ2-7; tentatively, D is TRBD2 (5 bases). Germline V lookup: CDR1 SSHAT, CDR2 FNYEAQ (reference sequence). The CDR3 is 13 amino acids. The CDR3 DNA reads as TGTGCTAGCAGCCCGGGAATGTCGGGGGAGCAGTACTTC. This sequence encodes CASSPGMSGEQYF.

In its sample, this clonotype was seen many times. This chain connects TRBV4-1 to TRBJ2-5; no firm D call. This CDR3 has 14 amino acids. V shed 0 bases and J shed 1 base, with 6 bases lying between them. CDR1 is MGHRA, CDR2 YSYEKL, per germline. CDR3 sequence reads: CASSQEQTQETQYF. The DNA of the CDR3 is TGCGCCAGCAGCCAAGAACAGACCCAAGAGACCCAGTACTTC.

This clonotype was counted at least ten times. The J gene is TRBJ1-2, the V gene TRBV6-5; the D gene is possibly TRBD1 (5 bases). V shed 3 bases and J shed 6 bases, with 14 bases lying between them. This CDR3 region has 14 residues. Germline values: CDR1 MNHEY, CDR2 SVGAGI. Here the CDR3 reads CASSYGRGVDGYTF. CDR3 nucleotide sequence: TGTGCCAGCAGTTATGGACGGGGGGTCGATGGCTACACCTTC.

As concerns this clonotype: A much more abundant neighbour one base away suggests this may be a read error. The chain is built from TRBV28 and TRBJ1-1, with 9 bases aligning to TRBD1. This CDR3 has 15 amino acids. Germline V gene lookup returns CDR1 MDHEN and CDR2 SYDVKM. The V and J ends lost 6 bases and 4 bases, in that order; junction bases with no gene match: 9. CDR3 bases: TGTGCCAGCAGAACAGGGGGCGCGGGGATCACTGAAGCTTTCTTT. Protein product: CASRTGGAGITEAFF.

This clonotype was picked up many times. A junction boundary mismatches the germline segment, possibly from a read error. The chain recombines TRBV19 with TRBJ1-2, with 8 nucleotides matching TRBD1. This CDR3 contains 15 residues. CDR1 is LNHDA and CDR2 is SQIVND in the germline V gene (reference sequence). The CDR3 sequence: CGSSTTPGTGYGYTF. The CDR3, as DNA: TGTGGCAGTAGTACAACCCCCGGGACAGGATATGGCTACACCTTC. The variable domain in full, completed from reference TRBV19 and TRBJ1-2, reads DGGITQSPKYLFRKEGQNVTLSCEQNLNHDAMYWYRQDPGQGLRLIYYSQIVNDFQKGDIAEGYSVSREKKESFPLTVTSAQKNPTAFYLCGSSTTPGTGYGYTFGSGTRLTVV.

This clonotype was observed many times. CDR3 amino acids: CASRLQGLVNTEAFF. The DNA of the CDR3 is TGTGCCAGCAGATTACAGGGACTGGTGAACACTGAAGCTTTCTTT. The V call is TRBV6-5, the J call TRBJ1-1; D might be TRBD1 (6 bases). Germline V gene data show CDR1 as MNHEY and CDR2 as SVGAGI. The V and J ends lost 6 bases and 0 bases respectively, with 14 bases between them. The CDR3 runs 15 residues.

The genes are TRBV7-3 and TRBJ1-1, with D unclear. The CDR3 spans 15 residues. CDR1 SGHTA and CDR2 FQGTGA come from the germline V gene. V shed 0 bases and J shed 3 bases, with 11 bases lying between them. The DNA of the CDR3 is TGTGCCAGCAGCTTAACGGGGTGGAGGGACACTGAAGCTTTCTTT. Residues: CASSLTGWRDTEAFF.